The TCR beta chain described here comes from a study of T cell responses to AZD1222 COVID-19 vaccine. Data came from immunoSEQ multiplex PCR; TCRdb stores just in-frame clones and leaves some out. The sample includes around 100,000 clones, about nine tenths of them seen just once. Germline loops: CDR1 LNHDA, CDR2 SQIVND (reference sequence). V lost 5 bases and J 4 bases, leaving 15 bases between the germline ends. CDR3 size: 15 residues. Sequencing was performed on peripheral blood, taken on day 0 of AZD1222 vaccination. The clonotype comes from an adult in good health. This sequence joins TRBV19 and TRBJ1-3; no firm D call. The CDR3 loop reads CASSELGEEGNTIYF. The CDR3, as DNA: TGTGCCAGTAGTGAGCTCGGGGAAGAAGGAAACACCATATATTTT.